This T cell receptor beta chain was documented in a study of CD8 T cells in Susac syndrome. A quantity of roughly 0.5 to 1 ug RNA underwent reverse transcription using random hexamers. By means of immunoSEQ multiplex PCR, TCR beta CDR3 spanning 54 Vbeta and 13 Jbeta underwent amplification. TCRdb recomputed calls from the immunoSEQ multiplex PCR reads with MiXCR, one row per CDR3 protein. The data hold under 200,000 distinct CDR3 sequences, with over 90% observed a single time. Per the germline V gene, CDR1 is MGHDK and CDR2 is SYGVNS. The CDR3 consists of 14 residues. As concerns this clonotype: A junction end diverges from the germline sequence, so it may reflect a read error.

Fulfillment of recently defined diagnostic criteria for definite or probable disease was shown by the patients with Susac syndrome. The clonotype comes from a human donor with Susac syndrome. V gene TRBV25-1 combines with J gene TRBJ2-1; D is ambiguous. Sequencing was done on a sample of CD8+ T cells from PBMCs. For the CDR3, the DNA is TGTGCCAGCAGTGAATCATCTATCTACGATGAGCAGTTCTTC. Translating it yields CASSESSIYDEQFF.